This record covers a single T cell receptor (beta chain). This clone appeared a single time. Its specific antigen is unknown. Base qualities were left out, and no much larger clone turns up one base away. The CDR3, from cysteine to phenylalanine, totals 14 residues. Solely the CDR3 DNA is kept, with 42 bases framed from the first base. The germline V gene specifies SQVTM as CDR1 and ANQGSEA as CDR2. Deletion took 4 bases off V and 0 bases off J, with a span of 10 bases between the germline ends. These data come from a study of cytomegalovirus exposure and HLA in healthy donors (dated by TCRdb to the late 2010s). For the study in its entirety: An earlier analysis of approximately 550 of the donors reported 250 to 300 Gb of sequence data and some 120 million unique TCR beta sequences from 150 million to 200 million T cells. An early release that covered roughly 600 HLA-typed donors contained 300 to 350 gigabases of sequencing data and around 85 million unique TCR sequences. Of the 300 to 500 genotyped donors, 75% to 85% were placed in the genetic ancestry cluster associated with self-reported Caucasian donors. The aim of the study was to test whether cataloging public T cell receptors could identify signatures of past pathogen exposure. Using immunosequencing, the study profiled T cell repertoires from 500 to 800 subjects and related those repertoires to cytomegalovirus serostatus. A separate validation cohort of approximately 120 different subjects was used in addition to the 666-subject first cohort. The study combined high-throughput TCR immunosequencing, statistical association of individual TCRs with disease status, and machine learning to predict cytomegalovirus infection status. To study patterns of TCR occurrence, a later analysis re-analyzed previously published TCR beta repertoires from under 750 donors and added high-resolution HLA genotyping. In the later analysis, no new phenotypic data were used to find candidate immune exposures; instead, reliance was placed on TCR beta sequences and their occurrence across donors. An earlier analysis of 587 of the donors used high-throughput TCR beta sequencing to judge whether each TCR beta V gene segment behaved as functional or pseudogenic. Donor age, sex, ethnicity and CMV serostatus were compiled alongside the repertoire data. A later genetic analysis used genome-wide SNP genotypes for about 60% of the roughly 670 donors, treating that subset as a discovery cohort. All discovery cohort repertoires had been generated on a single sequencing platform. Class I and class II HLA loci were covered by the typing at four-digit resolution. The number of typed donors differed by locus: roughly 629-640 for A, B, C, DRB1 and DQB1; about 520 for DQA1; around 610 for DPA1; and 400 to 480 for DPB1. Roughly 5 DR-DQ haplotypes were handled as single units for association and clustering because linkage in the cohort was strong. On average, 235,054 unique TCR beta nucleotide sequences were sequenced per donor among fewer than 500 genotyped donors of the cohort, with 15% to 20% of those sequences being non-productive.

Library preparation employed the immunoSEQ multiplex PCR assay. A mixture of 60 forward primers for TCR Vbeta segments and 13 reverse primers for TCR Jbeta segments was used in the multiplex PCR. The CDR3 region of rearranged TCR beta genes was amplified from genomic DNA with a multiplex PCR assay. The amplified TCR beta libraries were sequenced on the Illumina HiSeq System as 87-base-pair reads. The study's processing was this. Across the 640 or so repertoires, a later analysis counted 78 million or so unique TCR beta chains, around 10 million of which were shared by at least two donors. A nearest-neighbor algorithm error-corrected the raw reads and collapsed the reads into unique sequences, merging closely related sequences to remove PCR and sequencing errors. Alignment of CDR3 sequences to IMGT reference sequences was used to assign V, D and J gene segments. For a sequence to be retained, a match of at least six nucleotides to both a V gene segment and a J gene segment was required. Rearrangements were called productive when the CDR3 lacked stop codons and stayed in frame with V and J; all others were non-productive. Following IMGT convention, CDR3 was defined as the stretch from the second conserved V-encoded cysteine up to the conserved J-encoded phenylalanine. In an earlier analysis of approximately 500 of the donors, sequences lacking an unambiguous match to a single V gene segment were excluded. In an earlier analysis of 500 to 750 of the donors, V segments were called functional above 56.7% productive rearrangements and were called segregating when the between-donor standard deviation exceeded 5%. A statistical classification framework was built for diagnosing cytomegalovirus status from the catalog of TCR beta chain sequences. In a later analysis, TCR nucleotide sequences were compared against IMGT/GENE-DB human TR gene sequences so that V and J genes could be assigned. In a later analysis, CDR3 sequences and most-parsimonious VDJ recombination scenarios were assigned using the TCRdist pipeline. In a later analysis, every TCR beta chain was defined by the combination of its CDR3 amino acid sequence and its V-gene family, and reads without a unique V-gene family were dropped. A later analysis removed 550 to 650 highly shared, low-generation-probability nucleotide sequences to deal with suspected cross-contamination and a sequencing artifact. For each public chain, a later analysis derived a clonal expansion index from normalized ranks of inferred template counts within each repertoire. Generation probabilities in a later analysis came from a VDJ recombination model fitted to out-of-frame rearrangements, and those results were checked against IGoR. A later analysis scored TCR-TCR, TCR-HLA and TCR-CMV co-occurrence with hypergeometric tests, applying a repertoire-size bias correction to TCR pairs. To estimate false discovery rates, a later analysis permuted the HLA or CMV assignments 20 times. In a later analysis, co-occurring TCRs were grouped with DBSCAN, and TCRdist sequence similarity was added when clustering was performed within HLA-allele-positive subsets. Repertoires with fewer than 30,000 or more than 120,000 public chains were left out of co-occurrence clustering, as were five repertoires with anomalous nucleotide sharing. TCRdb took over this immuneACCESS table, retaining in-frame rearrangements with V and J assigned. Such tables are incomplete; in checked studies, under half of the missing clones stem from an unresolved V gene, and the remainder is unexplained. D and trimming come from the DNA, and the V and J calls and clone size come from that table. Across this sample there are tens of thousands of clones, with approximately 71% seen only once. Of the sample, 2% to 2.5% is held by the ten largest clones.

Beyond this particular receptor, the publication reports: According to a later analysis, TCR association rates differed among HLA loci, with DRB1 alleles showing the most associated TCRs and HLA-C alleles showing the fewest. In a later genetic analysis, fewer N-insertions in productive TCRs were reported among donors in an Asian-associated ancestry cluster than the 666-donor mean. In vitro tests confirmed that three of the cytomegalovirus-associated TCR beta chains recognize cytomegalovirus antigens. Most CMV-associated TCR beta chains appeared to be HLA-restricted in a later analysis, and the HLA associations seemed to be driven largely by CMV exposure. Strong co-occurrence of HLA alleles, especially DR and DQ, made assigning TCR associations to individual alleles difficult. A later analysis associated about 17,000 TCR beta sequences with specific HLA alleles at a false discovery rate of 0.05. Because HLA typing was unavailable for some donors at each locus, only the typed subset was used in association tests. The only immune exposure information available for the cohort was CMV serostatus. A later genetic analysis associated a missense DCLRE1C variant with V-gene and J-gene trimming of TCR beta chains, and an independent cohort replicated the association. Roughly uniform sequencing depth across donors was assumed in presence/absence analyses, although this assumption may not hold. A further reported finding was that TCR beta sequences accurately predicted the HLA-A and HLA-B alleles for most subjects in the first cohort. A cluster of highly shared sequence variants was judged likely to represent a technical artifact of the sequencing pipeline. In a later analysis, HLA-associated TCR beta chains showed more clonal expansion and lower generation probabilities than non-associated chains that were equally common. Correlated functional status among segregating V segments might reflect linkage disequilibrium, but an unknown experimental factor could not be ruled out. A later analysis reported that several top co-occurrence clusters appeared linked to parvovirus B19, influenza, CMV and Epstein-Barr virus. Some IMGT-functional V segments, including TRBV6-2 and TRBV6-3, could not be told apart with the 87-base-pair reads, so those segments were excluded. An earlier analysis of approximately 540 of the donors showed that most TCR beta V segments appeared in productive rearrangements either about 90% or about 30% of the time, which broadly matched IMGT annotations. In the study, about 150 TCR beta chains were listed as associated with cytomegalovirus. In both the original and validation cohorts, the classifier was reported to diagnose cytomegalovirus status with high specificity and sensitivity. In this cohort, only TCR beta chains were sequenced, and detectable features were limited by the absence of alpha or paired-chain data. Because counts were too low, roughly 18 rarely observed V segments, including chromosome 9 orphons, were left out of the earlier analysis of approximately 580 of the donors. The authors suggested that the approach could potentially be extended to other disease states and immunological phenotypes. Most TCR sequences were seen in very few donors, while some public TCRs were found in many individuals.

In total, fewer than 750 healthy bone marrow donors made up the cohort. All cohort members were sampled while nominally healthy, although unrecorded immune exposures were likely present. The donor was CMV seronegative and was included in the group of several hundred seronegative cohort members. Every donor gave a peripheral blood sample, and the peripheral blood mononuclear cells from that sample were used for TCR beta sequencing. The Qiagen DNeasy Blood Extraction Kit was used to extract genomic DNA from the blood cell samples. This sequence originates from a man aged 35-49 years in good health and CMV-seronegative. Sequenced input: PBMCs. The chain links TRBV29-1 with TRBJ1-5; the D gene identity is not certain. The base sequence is TGCAGCGTTGTAGACTTAAATAGCAATCAGCCCCAGCATTTT. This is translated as CSVVDLNSNQPQHF.